This T cell receptor (beta chain) was sequenced during a study of blood T cells in healthy people across ages (dated by TCRdb to between 2014 and 2017). Concerning the study at large: In model experiments, roughly one uniquely barcoded TCR beta cDNA molecule per two T cells was captured by template switching. Four age groups were formed from the donors: young (average approximately 15 years), middle-aged (around 40), aged (roughly 59) and long-lived (around 80). To avoid experimental bias, donors of different ages were spread randomly across the sequencing lanes. The study measured age-related changes in TCR beta repertoire diversity using deep sequencing normalized with unique cDNA molecular identifiers. The study analyzed two additional independent replicas of 1 million unique cDNA reads from the same blood draw for two donors, one aged 18 to 30 and one aged 80 or older.

This clonotype was counted between two and nine times. Its antigen is still unknown. Base qualities are missing; no much larger clone stands one base away. Looking up the germline V gene yields CDR1 SGHTA and CDR2 FQGNSA. From the cysteine up to the phenylalanine, the CDR3 has a length of 16 residues. The only DNA kept is the CDR3, 48 bases in frame from the first base. V is clipped by 1 base and J by 0 bases, and the sequence between their germline boundaries is 10 bases long. The paper's findings and limits, for the study overall: Compared with the aged group, more naive CD4+ T cells, fewer expanded clones and increased TCR diversity were shown by the long-lived group, suggesting age selection. There was a strong correlation between observed TCR beta diversity and the percentage of naive T cells measured by flow cytometry. Observed TCR beta diversity per million T cells fell roughly linearly with age, and a significant reduction was already apparent by age around 40. Because profiling used bulk unsorted PBMCs, naive and antigen-experienced compartments could not be compared conclusively. Estimates of total diversity based on one million sequenced T cells were considered lower bounds and underestimates. Donor CMV infection status was unknown, potentially confounding age-related changes in expanded clonotypes.

Systemically healthy Caucasian individuals from Russia, some 40 in total and aged about 6 to 90 years, were included as donors. Each donor gave about 11 milliliters of peripheral blood, drawn into EDTA-treated Vacutainer tubes. PBMCs were isolated by Ficoll-Paque density-gradient centrifugation, with at least 7 million obtained per sample. Total RNA was extracted from PBMCs with Trizol reagent, with at least 6 micrograms obtained per sample. For every donor, an aliquot of PBMCs went through flow cytometry to measure the percentages of naive CD45RAhigh/CD27high T cells. The library was produced with 5' RACE. The sequencing machine was an Illumina HiSeq 2500. The second PCR ran for about 6 to 11 cycles and used a J-beta primer mix along with a sample-barcoded 5' primer. A unique molecular identifier was introduced onto each TCR beta cDNA molecule by a template-switch 5' adaptor carrying 12 random nucleotides. At least 2.5 million CDR3-containing paired-end reads were obtained from each sample. First-strand cDNA was synthesized from all RNA with the Mint cDNA synthesis kit, primed by a TRBC-specific oligonucleotide. After uracil-DNA glycosylase treatment, a first 18-cycle PCR used universal primers M1SS and BC2_uni_R on all cDNA. The paper's data handling went like this. For normalization, 1 million high-quality reads, each with a distinct molecular identifier, were randomly selected from each sample. Reads with shared molecular identifiers were discarded instead of being binned into consensus sequences. MiTCR, run with a Q25 quality threshold and the strictest error-elimination algorithm, handled CDR3 identification, clonotype clustering and error correction. A nonparametric unseen species model using Euler transformation provided a lower-bound estimate of total TCR beta diversity. The public reads were reanalyzed by TCRdb: fastp trimming at Q25, MiXCR alignment, in-frame beta chains only. Here each entry gathers all rows of one CDR3 protein and keeps the most common genes and DNA. What appears here as the V and J calls and clone size reflects TCRdb's work, not the paper's. The sample yields more than 1,400,000 distinct CDR3 sequences; 42% were counted once. Roughly 7.9% of the sample is held by the ten biggest clonotypes.

The sample taken for sequencing was blood. The sequence links TRBV7-2 to TRBJ2-1, with no D gene named confidently. The sequence was obtained from a woman aged 18-29 years in good health. The CDR3 protein sequence reads: CASSLGSWSSYNEQFF. The DNA sequence follows: TGTGCCAGCAGCTTAGGTTCGTGGAGCTCCTACAATGAGCAGTTCTTC.